This section outlines one TCR beta chain sequence together with its context. V gave up 6 bases and J gave up 4 bases, with 17 bases separating them. The CDR3 totals 15 residues. Germline CDR1 reads MNHNS; CDR2 reads SASEGT. This specimen comes from a study of radiotherapy plus CTLA-4 blockade in lung cancer. Sequenced by immunoSEQ multiplex PCR; TCRdb stores in-frame clones only, minus some. Of 70,000 to 95,000 clones in the sample, about 83% were seen once. The V gene is TRBV6-1, the J gene TRBJ2-3, with a weak D call TRBD2 (6 bases). Sequenced material: peripheral blood, taken from a patient treated with radiotherapy plus ipilimumab. This sequence originates from a human donor with non-small cell lung cancer that progressed on radiotherapy plus ipilimumab. The CDR3 coding sequence is TGTGCCAGCAGGAGACTAGGGTTAGGCCCAGATACGCAGTATTTT. Translation gives CASRRLGLGPDTQYF.